This T cell receptor (beta chain) appears in the sequencing data of a study of shared clonotypes between healthy human individuals. Study-wide results and caveats: Naive subsets usually exceeded memory subsets in estimated richness. Some naive CD4 clonotypes, around 5%, turned up in common across a few donors.

This clone appeared a single time. Its specificity is unknown. This sequence may be a read error, since a much larger clone differs from it by one base. The germline V and J ends were trimmed by 5 bases and 0 bases, with 2 bases remaining between them. In germline, CDR1 is SNHLY, CDR2 FYNNEI. CDR3 length equals 11 residues. Naive CD8 cells comprised CD45RO-negative, CCR7-positively selected cells, excluding terminally differentiated effector memory CD45RA+ cells. Assay: immunoSEQ multiplex PCR; the TCRdb copy retains only in-frame clones and omits some. Of 600,000 or so clones in the sample, roughly 98% were seen once.

The sequence was collected from a man aged 30 to 45 in good health. The sample comprised naive CD8+ T cells sorted from blood. The genes are TRBV2 and TRBJ2-7; the D is unclear. CDR3 bases: TGTGCCAGCAGTACCTCCTACGAGCAGTACTTC. Protein product: CASSTSYEQYF.